The clone carrying this T cell receptor beta chain was detected once. Its matching antigen is unknown. This sample stems from a study of cytomegalovirus exposure and HLA in healthy donors. The PCR contained 60 Vbeta and 13 Jbeta primers. Produced via immunoSEQ multiplex PCR; TCRdb's table is partial and in-frame only. The sample holds about 150,000 clones, 75% to 85% seen once. Study results and caveats: An apparent linkage of common viral pathogens to several of the most significant clusters emerged in a later analysis. Some TCR beta chains (more than 150 of them) were listed as cytomegalovirus-associated. More clonal expansion characterized HLA-associated TCR beta chains than equally common others in a later analysis. Being productive about 87% or about 30% of the time was typical of most TCR beta V segments in an earlier analysis.

Germline CDR1 KGHSH, CDR2 LQKENI. This CDR3 is built from 16 residues. V shed 2 bases and J 3 bases; nucleotides not matched to a gene: 4. The receptor was derived from a man aged 50-59 years in good health and CMV-seropositive. The sample was PBMCs. The chain couples TRBV18 to TRBJ2-3, with 11 bases identical to TRBD1. For the CDR3, the DNA is TGTGCCAGCTCACCAGTCGGACAGGGGGCTACAGATACGCAGTATTTT. Its protein is CASSPVGQGATDTQYF.